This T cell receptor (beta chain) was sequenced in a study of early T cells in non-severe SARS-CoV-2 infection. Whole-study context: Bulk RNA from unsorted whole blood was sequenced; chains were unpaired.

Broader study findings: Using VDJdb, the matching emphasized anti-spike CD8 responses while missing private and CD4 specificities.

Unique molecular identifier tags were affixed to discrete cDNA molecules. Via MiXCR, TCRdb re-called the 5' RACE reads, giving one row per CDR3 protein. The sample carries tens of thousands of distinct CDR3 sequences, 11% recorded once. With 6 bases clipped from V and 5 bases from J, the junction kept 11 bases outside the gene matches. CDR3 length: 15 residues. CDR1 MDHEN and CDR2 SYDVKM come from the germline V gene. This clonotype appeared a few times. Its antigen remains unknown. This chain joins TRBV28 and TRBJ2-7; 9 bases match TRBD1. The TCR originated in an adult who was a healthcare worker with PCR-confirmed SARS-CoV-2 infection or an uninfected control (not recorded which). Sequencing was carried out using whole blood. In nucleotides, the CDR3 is TGTGCCAGCAGCCTGGTATACAGGGGGCAGGACGAGCAGTACTTC. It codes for CASSLVYRGQDEQYF.